A selection of T cell receptor beta chains follows, all from one sample in a study of Ad26.COV2.S vaccination and SARS-CoV-2 variants. Generated by immunoSEQ multiplex PCR, the TCRdb table keeps only in-frame clones and is missing some. The data hold 380,000 or so clones, with about four fifths observed a single time. The sequencing here drew on peripheral blood, taken in a trial of Ad26.COV2.S vaccine versus placebo. The source of these receptors is a person between 18 and 65 years old who received the Ad26.COV2.S COVID-19 vaccine or a placebo. Each CDR3 is given with its conserved first and last residue. The D gene is left open where the match is weak. Only part of the rows carry a size: once, few, many, or a class if the clone is expanded.

abundance	d_gene	j_gene	v_gene	CDR3aa	CDR3nt
.	TRBD1	TRBJ2-7	TRBV3-1/TRBV3-2	CASSTQRTGGNEQYF	TGTGCCAGCAGCACCCAACGGACAGGGGGCAACGAGCAGTACTTC
many	.	TRBJ2-7	TRBV5-1	CASSLDGTPFYAQYF	TGCGCCAGCAGCTTGGACGGGACTCCCTTCTACGCGCAGTACTTC
.	.	TRBJ1-5	TRBV4-2	CASSQEPVPNQPQHF	TGTGCCAGCAGCCAAGAACCAGTCCCAAATCAGCCCCAGCATTTT
.	.	TRBJ1-5	TRBV18	CASSPQDGYSNQPQHF	TGTGCCAGCTCACCTCAGGACGGATATAGCAATCAGCCCCAGCATTTT
.	TRBD2	TRBJ2-7	TRBV9	CASSPGLAGVAYEQYF	TGTGCCAGCAGCCCCGGACTAGCGGGGGTCGCCTACGAGCAGTACTTC
.	TRBD1	TRBJ1-4	TRBV18	CASSPGAGGDEKLFF	TGTGCCAGCTCACCGGGGGCAGGGGGAGACGAAAAACTGTTTTTT
.	.	TRBJ1-2	TRBV7-9	CASSSIDSNYGYTF	TGTGCCAGCAGCTCCATCGACAGTAACTATGGCTACACCTTC
.	.	TRBJ2-2	TRBV2	CASRTLANTGELFF	TGTGCCAGCAGGACGCTCGCGAACACCGGGGAGCTGTTTTTT
.	TRBD2	TRBJ2-1	TRBV10-3	CAIGSGGAIYNEQFF	TGTGCCATCGGTAGCGGGGGGGCAATCTACAATGAGCAGTTCTTC
.	.	TRBJ1-3	TRBV30	CAWNMLYSGNTIYF	TGTGCCTGGAACATGCTGTACTCTGGAAACACCATATATTTT
.	.	TRBJ1-6	TRBV19	CASGGLQRVRNSPLHF	TGTGCCAGTGGGGGGTTACAGCGGGTTAGGAATTCACCCCTCCACTTT
.	.	TRBJ2-1	TRBV5-6	CASSLGAGEQFF	TGTGCCAGCAGCTTGGGTGCGGGGGAGCAGTTCTTC
once	.	TRBJ1-3	TRBV6-5	CATYGGARSNTIYF	TGTGCCACCTACGGGGGTGCAAGATCGAACACCATATATTTT
.	.	TRBJ1-2	TRBV13	CASSPALGLGSGYTF	TGTGCCAGCAGCCCGGCCTTGGGGCTGGGCTCGGGCTACACCTTC
.	.	TRBJ1-2	TRBV6-5	CASSYGGHFYGYTF	TGTGCCAGCAGTTACGGGGGGCACTTCTATGGCTACACCTTC
.	.	TRBJ2-1	TRBV15	CATSGYNEQFF	TGTGCCACCAGCGGTTACAATGAGCAGTTCTTC
once	TRBD1	TRBJ1-5	TRBV12-5	CASGLVRQGNQPQHF	TGTGCTAGTGGTTTGGTACGACAGGGGAATCAGCCCCAGCATTTT
.	.	TRBJ2-7	TRBV29-1	CSASAGNVYEQYF	TGCAGCGCCTCGGCGGGGAATGTTTACGAGCAGTACTTC
.	TRBD1	TRBJ1-6	TRBV7-9	CASSVGQGGNSPLHF	TGTGCCAGCAGCGTCGGACAGGGAGGTAATTCACCCCTCCACTTT
.	.	TRBJ2-2	TRBV6-2/TRBV6-3	CASSLHGAQAGELFF	TGTGCCAGCAGTCTGCACGGGGCCCAAGCCGGGGAGCTGTTTTTT
.	.	TRBJ2-5	TRBV5-5	CASSLGVLVLVPETQYF	TGTGCCAGCAGCTTGGGGGTACTAGTTTTGGTGCCGGAGACCCAGTACTTC
.	TRBD1	TRBJ1-1	TRBV11-3	CASSPGPGQREAFF	TGTGCCAGCAGCCCGGGACCGGGACAGCGTGAAGCTTTCTTT
.	.	TRBJ1-2	TRBV5-1	CASSFQGPIREYYGYTF	TGCGCCAGCAGCTTCCAGGGACCCATTAGGGAGTACTATGGCTACACCTTC
.	TRBD1	TRBJ2-7	TRBV6-5	CASSLTGTGRHEQYF	TGTGCCAGCAGTTTAACCGGGACAGGGCGGCACGAGCAGTACTTC